Given below is one T cell receptor beta chain in context. V was clipped by 0 bases and J by 11 bases; unmatched bases: 6. Germline-derived CDR1 and CDR2 are KGHSH and LQKENI. CDR3 size: 15 residues. The data were taken from a study of blood T cell repertoires in COVID-19. Study details: The United States, Italy and Spain supplied acute and convalescent COVID-19 samples. Nucleic acid was either cDNA or gDNA, and it came from T cells, B-cell-depleted T cells, or PBMCs.

Per the study methods: Cell counts per sample came from amplifying reference gene primers. Generated by immunoSEQ multiplex PCR, the TCRdb table keeps only in-frame clones and is missing some. For V, J and clone size, that table is used; D and trimming come from the DNA. The repertoire holds hundreds of thousands of clones, with roughly 77% as singletons. Sequencing was done on a sample of peripheral blood. This TCR derives from a woman aged 80 or over with acute or convalescent COVID-19. V gene TRBV18 combines with J gene TRBJ1-6; 8 positions agree with TRBD1. In DNA, the CDR3 is TGTGCCAGCTCACCACCGGGACAGGCTTTTGCACCCCTCCACTTT. This encodes CASSPPGQAFAPLHF.